The rows below give T cell receptor beta chains drawn from one sample of a study of T cell repertoires in cytomegalovirus infection. TCRdb recomputed calls from the reads with MiXCR, one row per CDR3 protein. The data contain hundreds of thousands of distinct CDR3 sequences, 35% to 45% of them singletons. The sequenced sample was PBMCs. These receptors originate from a human donor in good health (CMV status not recorded). Some clones in this sample may be carry-over from other donors' samples. CDR3s include the opening cysteine and the closing phenylalanine or tryptophan. Each record gives: clone size, D gene, V gene, J gene, CDR3 DNA, CDR3 protein. The D gene is left open where the match is weak. A clone size is listed for some rows: how often the clone was seen (once, few, many), or a class if it is expanded.

>once|NA|TRBV12-3/TRBV12-4|TRBJ2-1
TGTGCCAGCAGTTTAAGTGCTCGTGAGCAGTTCTTC
CASSLSAREQFF
>NA|TRBD1|TRBV7-2|TRBJ1-2
TGTGCCAGCAGCCCAAGACGCCGGGACAGGGGGGATGGCTACACCTTC
CASSPRRRDRGDGYTF
>few|NA|TRBV5-4|TRBJ1-1
TGTGCCAGCAGCAGCCCCGGGGCAGGGGATGCTTTCTTT
CASSSPGAGDAFF
>few|NA|TRBV5-6|TRBJ2-5
TGTGCCAGCAGCTTCCCGACAGATCAAGAGACCCAGTACTTC
CASSFPTDQETQYF
>NA|TRBD2|TRBV19|TRBJ2-1
TGTGCCAGTAGTATAGGCCTCTTCAGGGCGGGAGGGAATTACAATGAGCAGTTCTTC
CASSIGLFRAGGNYNEQFF
>NA|NA|TRBV29-1|TRBJ2-1
TGCAGCGTTGATAGGGGGACGGTATACAATGAGCAGTTCTTC
CSVDRGTVYNEQFF
>NA|NA|TRBV4-1|TRBJ1-5
TGCGCCAGCAGCCAAGGGATGAATCAGCCCCAGCATTTT
CASSQGMNQPQHF
>few|TRBD2|TRBV7-2|TRBJ2-1
TGTGCCAGCAGCTCGAAGGTCCGGACTAGCGGGACCCGGTGGAGCTCCTACAATGAGCAGTTCTTC
CASSSKVRTSGTRWSSYNEQFF
>NA|NA|TRBV20-1|TRBJ1-1
TGCAGTGCCTACGCATCTTTGACGGACGAGAAGAACACTGAAGCTTTCTTT
CSAYASLTDEKNTEAFF
>NA|NA|TRBV27|TRBJ1-2
TGTGCCAGCAGTCCTACACTGGGGGACTACTATGGCTACACCTTC
CASSPTLGDYYGYTF
>many|TRBD2|TRBV6-1|TRBJ2-1
TGTGCCAGCAGTGAAGAGGGACTAGTAAGGAATGAGCAGTTCTTC
CASSEEGLVRNEQFF
>NA|NA|TRBV27|TRBJ1-4
TGTGCCAGCAGTTTAAGGCAGGGAATGTTTCGGACTAATGAAAAACTGTTTTTT
CASSLRQGMFRTNEKLFF
>NA|NA|TRBV2|TRBJ1-1
TGTGCCAGCAGCCTCTACTCTTGGACGGGGAACACTGAAGCTTTCTTT
CASSLYSWTGNTEAFF
>few|TRBD1|TRBV19|TRBJ1-5
TGTGCCAGTAGTATAGACGGTACAGGGGATCAGCCCCAGCATTTT
CASSIDGTGDQPQHF
>NA|NA|TRBV7-2|TRBJ1-5
TGTGCCAGCAGCCAAGGGGGGGGGAGCAATCAGCCCCAGCATTTT
CASSQGGGSNQPQHF
>many|NA|TRBV6-1|TRBJ2-7
TGTGCCAGCAGTGAGGGGGTTTTCTACGAGCAGTACTTC
CASSEGVFYEQYF
>NA|TRBD1|TRBV7-6|TRBJ1-5
TGTGCCAGCAGCTCAATGCCGGGACAGGGGGCGGGTCAGCCCCAGCATTTT
CASSSMPGQGAGQPQHF
>NA|TRBD2|TRBV4-1|TRBJ2-1
TGTGCCAGCAGCCAGCTTAAGCGGGGGATCTACAATGAGCAGTTCTTC
CASSQLKRGIYNEQFF
>once|NA|TRBV5-1|TRBJ2-2
TGCGCCAGCAGCACGGAGGGCGGGGAGCTGTTTTTT
CASSTEGGELFF
>NA|TRBD2|TRBV20-1|TRBJ2-1
TGCAGTGTTACCCCAGCGGGAGGGAGCTCCTACCATGAGCAGTTCTTC
CSVTPAGGSSYHEQFF
>NA|TRBD1|TRBV5-5|TRBJ1-5
TGTGCCAGCAGCCTCGGGGAGACAGGGAGTCAGCCCCAGCATTTT
CASSLGETGSQPQHF
>NA|NA|TRBV29-1|TRBJ1-2
TGCAGTGCTCAAGCTCAGGGTGGCTACACCTTC
CSAQAQGGYTF
>few|NA|TRBV12-3/TRBV12-4|TRBJ2-5
TGTGCCAGCAGTTTTAGAGTCCTCCGGACGGGAGTTGGAGAGACCCAGTACTTC
CASSFRVLRTGVGETQYF
>NA|TRBD2|TRBV12-3/TRBV12-4|TRBJ2-3
TGTGCCAGCAGACTAGCGGGGTTCGAGGTAGCAGATACGCAGTATTTT
CASRLAGFEVADTQYF
>few|TRBD2|TRBV7-9|TRBJ2-1
TGTGCCAGCAGCTCCCCGCGGGGGAGCTCCTACAATGAGCAGTTCTTC
CASSSPRGSSYNEQFF
>few|NA|TRBV4-1|TRBJ2-7
TGCGCCAGCAGCCAAGATTGGGGAACCTACGAGCAGTACTTC
CASSQDWGTYEQYF
>NA|TRBD1|TRBV6-2/TRBV6-3|TRBJ1-5
TGTGCCAGCAGACCGTTTGGGACAGGGGGCGATCAGCCCCAGCATTTT
CASRPFGTGGDQPQHF
>few|NA|TRBV7-8|TRBJ1-1
TGTGCCAGCAGCTTAAGTCCCCTGCTATTGAACACTGAAGCTTTCTTT
CASSLSPLLLNTEAFF